A single sample is the source of the 2 T cell receptor beta chains below, sequenced in a study of cytomegalovirus exposure and HLA in healthy donors. 13 Jbeta primers and 60 Vbeta primers were used for the PCR. Produced via immunoSEQ multiplex PCR; TCRdb's table is partial and in-frame only. The table lists more than 150,000 clones, approximately 80% of them singletons. Material: PBMCs. The receptors derive from a man aged 18 to 35 in good health and CMV-seronegative.

This clone occurred a few times. The genes are TRBV10-2 and TRBJ2-6, with 9 bases fitting TRBD2. CDR3 length: 17 residues. Germline CDR1 and CDR2: WSHSY and SAAADI. V lost 2 bases, J lost 1 base, and 3 bases stayed unmatched. The CDR3, as DNA: TGCGCCAGCAGTGAGGTTAGCGGGGGTTCTGGGGCCAACGTCCTGACTTTC. Encoded protein: CASSEVSGGSGANVLTF.

The gene calls are TRBV7-9 and TRBJ1-6; no reliable D call. The germline CDR1 and CDR2 sequences are SEHNR and FQNEAQ (reference sequence). The CDR3 spans 16 residues. V lost 1 base and J lost 6, with 13 bases in between. CDR3 in DNA: TGTGCCAGCAGCTTAGATCCTCTTCGGGGTAATTCACCCCTCCACTTT. Translating it yields CASSLDPLRGNSPLHF.